This T cell receptor (beta chain) emerged from a study of chemoradiotherapy in HPV16-positive cancers. Study context: A couple of HPV16-positive patients' cells yielded candidate HPV-specific clones and common motifs.

Note on this clone: No antigen is known for it. Other DNA sequences in the same sample also yield this CDR3.

The V gene lost 2 bases and the J gene lost 5 bases, with 10 bases spanning the gap. Germline assignment: CDR1 SGHNT and CDR2 YYREEE (reference sequence). CDR3 length equals 13 residues. Findings and limits, study-wide: Candidate HPV-specific clones and E7-related TCR motifs grew in tumor during treatment. For HPV16-positive patients, expanding HPV-responsive T cells associated with longer recurrence-free survival.

The protocol was immunoSEQ multiplex PCR, while the TCRdb copy is restricted to in-frame clones and leaves out a portion. The sample includes over 10,000 clones, around 87% of them seen just once. This chain joins TRBV5-4 and TRBJ2-5, with D tentatively TRBD2 (6 bases). The receptor was isolated from a human donor with HPV-associated anogenital cancer. The starting material was blood, obtained from a patient who underwent chemoradiotherapy. The CDR3 spells CASSFGGGETQYF. For the CDR3, the DNA is TGTGCCAGCAGCTTCGGGGGTGGGGAGACCCAGTACTTC.